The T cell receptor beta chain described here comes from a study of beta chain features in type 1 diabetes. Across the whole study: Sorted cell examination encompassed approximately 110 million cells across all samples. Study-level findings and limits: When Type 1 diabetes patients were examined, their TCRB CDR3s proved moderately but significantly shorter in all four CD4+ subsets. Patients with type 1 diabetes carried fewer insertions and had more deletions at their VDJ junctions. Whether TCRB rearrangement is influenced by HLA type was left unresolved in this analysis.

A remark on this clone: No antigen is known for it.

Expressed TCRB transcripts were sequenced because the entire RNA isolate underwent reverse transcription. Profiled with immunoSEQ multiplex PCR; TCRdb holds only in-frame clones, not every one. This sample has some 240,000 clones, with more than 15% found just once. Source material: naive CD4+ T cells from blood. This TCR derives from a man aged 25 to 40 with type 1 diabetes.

The CDR3 bases are TGCAGCGTTAAACGGGACAGGGGTTCGAATGAGCAGTTCTTC. Amino acids: CSVKRDRGSNEQFF. The chain joins TRBV29-1 to TRBJ2-1; 10 nucleotides agree with TRBD1. Trimming at V came to 5 bases and at J to 7 bases, leaving 8 bases not matched to a gene. CDR3 length: 14 amino acids. Germline CDR1 and CDR2: SQVTM and ANQGSEA.